This TCR beta chain was sequenced for a study of graft-versus-host responses after intestinal transplantation. Lymphocytes from graft epithelium and lamina propria were isolated. Repertoires were generated with immunoSEQ multiplex PCR, while TCRdb's copy carries only in-frame clones and drops some. The sample holds some 5,600 clones; 65% to 80% are singletons and the top ten take 5.5% to 8%. The sample was ileum tissue, taken around 230 days after intestinal transplant. The sequence derives from a human patient who received an intestinal transplant, so some T cells may come from the graft donor.

This chain's CDR3 is CASSEAWGVNTEAFF. The CDR3 nucleotides read TGTGCCAGCAGTGAAGCTTGGGGGGTTAACACTGAAGCTTTCTTT. The gene calls are TRBV6-1 and TRBJ1-1, with D possibly TRBD1 on 5 matching bases. V lost 0 bases and J 2 bases, leaving 10 bases between the germline ends. The CDR3 spans 15 residues. Germline values: CDR1 MNHNS, CDR2 SASEGT.